The next 21 T cell receptor beta chains were all read from a single sample in a study of cytomegalovirus exposure and HLA in healthy donors. 13 Jbeta primers and 60 Vbeta primers were used for the PCR. Assay: immunoSEQ multiplex PCR; the TCRdb copy retains only in-frame clones and omits some. This table has approximately 210,000 clones, 77% appearing once. Source material: PBMCs. The receptor set was obtained from a woman aged 30 to 39 in good health and CMV-seropositive.

V usage is TRBV6-5 and J usage is TRBJ2-1; 8 bases are a match to TRBD1. The trim removed 6 bases at V and 6 bases at J, leaving 7 bases unmatched. The germline gives CDR1 MNHEY, CDR2 SVGAGI. The CDR3 is made up of 14 amino acids. The CDR3: CASSRTGFVNEQFF. CDR3 DNA sequence: TGTGCCAGCAGCCGGACAGGGTTTGTCAATGAGCAGTTCTTC.

The chain combines TRBV14 with TRBJ1-2, with 8 bases lining up with TRBD1. With 4 bases clipped from V and 2 bases from J, the junction kept 6 bases outside the gene matches. From germline, CDR1 is SGHDN and CDR2 FVKESK. This CDR3 region has 15 residues. This CDR3 is CASSLSGGTNYGYTF. The CDR3, as DNA: TGTGCCAGCAGCCTTTCAGGGGGCACGAACTATGGCTACACCTTC. Based on the CDR3 plus reference TRBV14 and TRBJ1-2, the full variable domain is EAGVTQFPSHSVIEKGQTVTLRCDPISGHDNLYWYRRVMGKEIKFLLHFVKESKQDESGMPNNRFLAERTGGTYSTLKVQPAELEDSGVYFCASSLSGGTNYGYTFGSGTRLTVV.

CDR3 amino acids: CASSLLGTGGADTQYF. CDR3 coding DNA: TGTGCCAGCAGCTTGCTTGGGACAGGGGGGGCAGATACGCAGTATTTT. J is TRBJ2-3 and V is TRBV5-4, with 11 bases matching TRBD1. Germline-derived CDR1 and CDR2 are SGHNT and YYREEE (reference sequence). This CDR3 region has 16 residues. V was clipped by 1 base and J by 4 bases; unmatched bases: 5.

This clone was found once. J is TRBJ1-4 and V is TRBV28; D is perhaps TRBD1 (6 bases). V lost 6 bases and J lost 5, with 13 bases in between. Germline-derived CDR1 and CDR2 are MDHEN and SYDVKM. The CDR3 runs to 14 residues. The CDR3 bases are TGTGCCAGCAGCGAAGGGGGTCTCAATGAAAAACTGTTTTTT. The encoded protein is CASSEGGLNEKLFF.

The chain recombines TRBV6-5 with TRBJ2-1; no firm D call. V lost 6 bases to trimming and J lost 7 bases, with 19 bases between them. The CDR3 covers 15 residues. Per germline, CDR1 MNHEY and CDR2 SVGAGI. The CDR3 reads CASSRYTRQINEQFF. As DNA, the CDR3 is TGTGCCAGCAGCCGTTACACCCGACAAATAAATGAGCAGTTCTTC.

The V gene is TRBV19, the J gene TRBJ2-6, with TRBD2 matching 8 bases. This CDR3 is 18 amino acids long. Germline V gene data show CDR1 as LNHDA and CDR2 as SQIVND (reference sequence). Germline trimming cut 5 bases from V and 0 bases from J; bases unmatched to any gene: 9. In nucleotides, the CDR3 is TGTGCCAGTAGTCCCGGGAGGGTCCGAGACTCTGGGGCCAACGTCCTGACTTTC. It encodes CASSPGRVRDSGANVLTF. The full variable domain, in which reference TRBV19 and TRBJ2-6 provide the parts outside the CDR3, is DGGITQSPKYLFRKEGQNVTLSCEQNLNHDAMYWYRQDPGQGLRLIYYSQIVNDFQKGDIAEGYSVSREKKESFPLTVTSAQKNPTAFYLCASSPGRVRDSGANVLTFGAGSRLTVL.

The chain links TRBV2 to TRBJ2-3, with 7 bases that match TRBD1. Losses at the gene ends were 6 bases for V and 4 bases for J; bases not matched to a gene: 4. CDR1 SNHLY and CDR2 FYNNEI come from the germline V gene. The CDR3 has 13 residues. This CDR3 reads CASRTGLADTQYF. In nucleotides, the CDR3 is TGTGCCAGCAGGACAGGGCTCGCAGATACGCAGTATTTT.

This clone was seen a single time. The V call is TRBV5-1, the J call TRBJ2-3; TRBD1 matches at 7 bases. The trim removed 2 bases at V and 5 bases at J, leaving 5 bases unmatched. Germline lookup yields CDR1 SGHRS and CDR2 YFSETQ. The length of the CDR3 is 14 residues. CDR3 nucleotides: TGCGCCAGCAGCTTCAGGGGGTCTGAAGATACGCAGTATTTT. This encodes CASSFRGSEDTQYF.

The rearrangement links TRBV28 to TRBJ1-5; D ambiguous. From germline, CDR1 is MDHEN and CDR2 SYDVKM. Trimming removed 1 base at V and 6 bases at J, with 7 bases between. The CDR3 sequence is 13 residues long. CDR3 loop: CASSLLRSQPQHF. CDR3 coding DNA: TGTGCCAGCAGTTTATTACGGTCTCAGCCCCAGCATTTT.

The chain joins TRBV15 to TRBJ2-7, with D perhaps TRBD2 (6 bases). Germline V gene data show CDR1 as LNHNV and CDR2 as YYDKDF (reference sequence). This CDR3 has 15 amino acids. Trimming stripped 4 bases from V and 3 bases from J, with 16 bases between. The CDR3 loop reads CATSKGGTENYEQYF. In nucleotides, the CDR3 is TGTGCCACCAGCAAAGGTGGGACTGAGAACTACGAGCAGTACTTC. Full variable domain (missing parts from reference TRBV15 and TRBJ2-7): DAMVIQNPRYQVTQFGKPVTLSCSQTLNHNVMYWYQQKSSQAPKLLFHYYDKDFNNEADTPDNFQSRRPNTSFCFLDIRSPGLGDTAMYLCATSKGGTENYEQYFGPGTRLTVT.

In DNA form, the CDR3 reads TGTGCCAGCAGCCAGCGGGGCGTCTACGAGCAGTACTTC. Translated, it gives CASSQRGVYEQYF. The gene calls are TRBV11-2 and TRBJ2-7; 7 nucleotides line up with TRBD2. Germline CDR1 SGHAT, CDR2 FQNNGV. Trimming at V came to 5 bases and at J to 3 bases, leaving 4 bases not matched to a gene. CDR3 size: 13 residues.

This chain links TRBV11-2 with TRBJ1-3; 7 bases fit TRBD1. Germline assignment: CDR1 SGHAT and CDR2 FQNNGV. The trim removed 1 base at V and 4 bases at J, leaving 4 bases unmatched. This CDR3 is 15 amino acids long. CDR3 sequence reads: CASSLAGGAGNTIYF. The CDR3 DNA follows: TGTGCCAGCAGCTTAGCAGGGGGTGCCGGAAACACCATATATTTT.

This clone was observed a single time. The chain couples TRBV6-1 to TRBJ1-5; D may be TRBD1 (5 bases). Trimming took off 8 bases at V and 2 bases at J, with 7 bases between the two ends. Germline assignment: CDR1 MNHNS and CDR2 SASEGT. This CDR3 contains 12 residues. The CDR3: CASWGGNQPQHF. In DNA form, the CDR3 reads TGTGCCAGCTGGGGGGGCAATCAGCCCCAGCATTTT.

The V gene is TRBV29-1, the J gene TRBJ1-2, with 8 positions matching TRBD1. Germline CDR1 is SQVTM and CDR2 is ANQGSEA. V dropped 6 bases and J dropped 0; count of bases not matched to a gene: 12. This CDR3 spans 16 amino acids. CDR3 protein: CSVATGAGSSNYGYTF. The CDR3 nucleotides read TGCAGCGTCGCGACAGGGGCCGGCAGTTCTAACTATGGCTACACCTTC.

This chain joins TRBV7-9 and TRBJ2-7; maybe TRBD2 (6 bases). CDR1 and CDR2 (germline): SEHNR, FQNEAQ (reference sequence). The V gene lost 2 bases and the J gene lost 5 bases, with 13 bases spanning the gap. The CDR3 length is 14 residues. DNA of the CDR3: TGTGCCAGCAGCTTATTGGAGGGGCCGAACGAGCAGTACTTC. Its protein is CASSLLEGPNEQYF. Supplemented by reference TRBV7-9 and TRBJ2-7, the full variable domain reads DTGVSQNPRHKITKRGQNVTFRCDPISEHNRLYWYRQTLGQGPEFLTYFQNEAQLEKSRLLSDRFSAERPKGSFSTLEIQRTEQGDSAMYLCASSLLEGPNEQYFGPGTRLTVT.

This rearrangement joins TRBV6-6 to TRBJ2-7; 10 bases fit TRBD1. The V and J ends lost 6 bases and 6 bases, in that order; junction bases with no gene match: 5. CDR1 and CDR2 from the germline V gene are MNHNY and SVGAGI (reference sequence). CDR3 length: 13 amino acids. The CDR3: CASRLGQGREQYF. For the CDR3, the DNA is TGTGCCAGCAGGCTGGGACAGGGGCGCGAGCAGTACTTC.

The table lists this clone with a few counts. The chain links TRBV11-3 to TRBJ1-1, with TRBD1 matching over 7 bases. This CDR3 is built from 13 residues. The trim removed 4 bases at V and 5 bases at J, leaving 4 bases unmatched. In germline, CDR1 is SGHNT, CDR2 YENEEA. CDR3 sequence reads: CASSYTGETEAFF. The CDR3 bases are TGTGCCAGCAGCTATACAGGGGAAACTGAAGCTTTCTTT.

This clone turned up a few times. J is TRBJ1-4 and V is TRBV19; TRBD1 aligns across 9 bases. V was clipped by 9 bases and J by 4 bases; unmatched bases: 6. Germline V gene lookup returns CDR1 LNHDA and CDR2 SQIVND (reference sequence). The CDR3 is 14 residues long. CDR3 amino acids: CASSDRGVNEKLFF. CDR3 DNA: TGTGCCAGCTCTGACAGGGGGGTTAATGAAAAACTGTTTTTT. Filled out from reference TRBV19 and TRBJ1-4, the complete variable domain reads DGGITQSPKYLFRKEGQNVTLSCEQNLNHDAMYWYRQDPGQGLRLIYYSQIVNDFQKGDIAEGYSVSREKKESFPLTVTSAQKNPTAFYLCASSDRGVNEKLFFGSGTQLSVL.

This clone was observed a few times. The CDR3 reads CASSPRLAGAGGRRETQYF. In nucleotides, the CDR3 is TGCGCCAGCAGCCCAAGACTAGCGGGGGCGGGGGGACGAAGAGAGACCCAGTACTTC. The rearrangement links TRBV5-1 to TRBJ2-5; 12 bases match TRBD2. This CDR3 contains 19 residues. The germline V gene encodes CDR1 SGHRS and CDR2 YFSETQ. The V and J ends lost 4 bases and 4 bases, in that order; junction bases with no gene match: 17.

This chain connects TRBV28 to TRBJ2-7; D not certain. Germline lookup yields CDR1 MDHEN and CDR2 SYDVKM. V lost 1 base and J lost 5, with 9 bases in between. The CDR3 is 13 residues long. CDR3 bases: TGTGCCAGCAGTTTATTATCCCCGGACGAGCAGTACTTC. As protein: CASSLLSPDEQYF.

V usage is TRBV7-2 and J usage is TRBJ2-3, with 7 bases lining up with TRBD2. With V trimmed by 5 bases and J by 5 bases, 10 bases remained unmatched. The CDR3 runs to 15 residues. Germline assignment: CDR1 SGHTA and CDR2 FQGNSA. CDR3 bases: TGTGCCAGCAGCGAACTAGCGAGTCGGGAAGATACGCAGTATTTT. Protein sequence: CASSELASREDTQYF. Looking up the rest from reference TRBV7-2 and TRBJ2-3 gives the full variable domain: GAGVSQSPSNKVTEKGKDVELRCDPISGHTALYWYRQSLGQGLEFLIYFQGNSAPDKSGLPSDRFSAERTGGSVSTLTIQRTQQEDSAVYLCASSELASREDTQYFGPGTRLTVL.